The 8 T cell receptor beta chains below come from one sample, sequenced in a study of blood T cell repertoires in COVID-19. The data were produced by immunoSEQ multiplex PCR, yet TCRdb's version contains in-frame clones alone and is incomplete. This sample has 85,000 to 110,000 clones, with around nine tenths found just once. The sample consisted of peripheral blood. The receptor source for this set is a man aged 45-65 years in a cohort sampled during active COVID-19.

The chain uses TRBV7-8 and TRBJ1-1, with D uncertain. The CDR3 runs to 14 residues. Germline CDR1 and CDR2: SGHVS and FQNEAQ. Deletions cut 3 bases from V and 0 bases from J, with 8 bases between. CDR3 region: CASSFGNMNTEAFF. CDR3 DNA sequence: TGTGCCAGCAGCTTTGGTAACATGAACACTGAAGCTTTCTTT.

The chain uses TRBV9 and TRBJ2-3; D is unclear. The germline CDR1 and CDR2 sequences are SGDLS and YYNGEE. V lost 2 bases, J lost 4 bases, and 8 bases lay in between. The CDR3 is 13 residues long. The CDR3 region is CASSVEISDTQYF. CDR3 DNA: TGTGCCAGCAGCGTTGAGATTTCAGATACGCAGTATTTT.

The chain has TRBV5-1 and TRBJ1-6, with a possible D match to TRBD1 (6 bases). V was cut by 3 bases and J by 8 bases, with 12 bases left in between. Germline V gene sequence: CDR1 SGHRS, CDR2 YFSETQ. This CDR3 has 14 amino acids. Written as DNA, the CDR3 is TGCGCCAGCAGCTCAGGACAGTATGATTCACCCCTCCACTTT. Protein sequence: CASSSGQYDSPLHF.

This chain links TRBV6-6 with TRBJ2-5, with 7 positions matching TRBD2. The germline gives CDR1 MNHNY, CDR2 SVGAGI (reference sequence). The CDR3 has 12 amino acids. The V gene end was trimmed by 6 bases and the J gene end by 3 bases; junction bases not matched to a gene: 1. For the CDR3, the DNA is TGTGCCAGCAGGCGGGGGAAAGAGACCCAGTACTTC. Its protein is CASRRGKETQYF.

The rearrangement uses TRBV2 and TRBJ1-2, with D maybe TRBD1 (6 bases). V dropped 7 bases and J dropped 4 bases, with 19 bases sitting between them. Germline CDR1 SNHLY, CDR2 FYNNEI. CDR3 length equals 15 residues. Here the CDR3 reads CASTLEGEASYGYTF. The CDR3 nucleotides are TGTGCCAGCACCCTTGAGGGGGAAGCAAGCTATGGCTACACCTTC.

The V call is TRBV15, the J call TRBJ1-6; maybe TRBD1 (5 bases). Trimming took 0 bases from V and 9 from J, leaving 18 bases between them. CDR3 size: 17 residues. Looked up from germline, CDR1 is LNHNV and CDR2 is YYDKDF (reference sequence). CDR3 residues: CATSRDQGWQGSSPLHF. The CDR3 DNA sequence: TGTGCCACCAGCAGAGATCAGGGATGGCAGGGAAGTTCACCCCTCCACTTT.

The chain is built from TRBV5-1 and TRBJ2-6, with no clear D. CDR3 length: 15 amino acids. Trimming shortened V by 0 bases and J by 1 base, and 5 bases separated the two germline ends. The germline V gene encodes CDR1 SGHRS and CDR2 YFSETQ. The CDR3 loop is CASSLVPSGANVLTF. In DNA, the CDR3 is TGCGCCAGCAGCTTGGTCCCATCTGGGGCCAACGTCCTGACTTTC.

This chain joins TRBV7-2 and TRBJ2-1, with D tentatively TRBD2 (5 bases). In germline, CDR1 is SGHTA, CDR2 FQGNSA. The CDR3 has 11 residues. Trimming took 1 base from V and 12 from J, leaving 7 bases between them. CDR3 nucleotides: TGTGCCAGCAGCTTAGACGGAGGGCAGTTCTTC. Protein sequence: CASSLDGGQFF.